Listed here are 18 T cell receptor beta chains from one sample, sequenced in a study of blood T cells in healthy people across ages. The authors ran a second PCR of roughly 6 to 12 cycles using a sample-barcoded 5' primer and a J-beta primer mix. TCRdb independently ran MiXCR on the 5' RACE reads; one entry per CDR3 protein. The sample holds 1 million or so distinct CDR3 sequences, approximately 25% seen once. The sample was also reused in another study, on T cells of mothers and their children.

Material: blood. The receptors here all came from a girl aged 2-10 years in good health.

This clonotype was counted between two and nine times. This chain uses TRBV29-1 with TRBJ2-3; 10 bases are shared with TRBD1. J was trimmed by 4 bases and V by 1 base; bases with no gene match: 8. The germline CDR1 and CDR2 sequences are SQVTM and ANQGSEA. The CDR3 consists of 16 residues. The CDR3 here is CSVEGHRDRGADTQYF. In DNA form, the CDR3 reads TGCAGCGTTGAAGGGCACCGGGACAGGGGAGCAGATACGCAGTATTTT.

This clonotype has only a few counts. This rearrangement joins TRBV4-1 to TRBJ2-4; tentative D call: TRBD1 (5 bases). CDR1 MGHRA and CDR2 YSYEKL come from the germline V gene. CDR3 length: 16 amino acids. The V gene lost 1 base and the J gene lost 0 bases, with 10 bases spanning the gap. CDR3 coding DNA: TGCGCCAGCAGCCAAGGGGGCGACTTAGCCAAAAACATTCAGTACTTC. It translates to CASSQGGDLAKNIQYF.

This clonotype came up many times. The V gene is TRBV9, the J gene TRBJ1-3, with a tentative D call TRBD1 (5 bases). The CDR3 has 15 residues. Per germline, CDR1 SGDLS and CDR2 YYNGEE. The V and J ends lost 3 bases and 0 bases respectively, with 10 bases between them. The CDR3 DNA follows: TGTGCCAGCAGCGCCGGGGGATACTCTGGAAACACCATATATTTT. Translation: CASSAGGYSGNTIYF.

A few counts support this clonotype. The junction shows a germline mismatch at one end, possibly a read error. The J gene is TRBJ2-5, the V gene TRBV15, with D perhaps being TRBD1 or TRBD2 (5 bases each). Germline CDR1 and CDR2: LNHNV and YYDKDF (reference sequence). The CDR3 loop spans 14 amino acids. The CDR3: CATSPIRLWGSKFF. The CDR3, as DNA: TGTGCCACCAGCCCGATTCGTTTATGGGGGAGCAAGTTCTTC.

A remark on this clonotype: The junction shows a germline mismatch at one end, possibly a read error. V is TRBV12-3 or TRBV12-4 and J is TRBJ1-2; no clear D. The CDR3 totals 12 residues. The CDR3: CASSWSIYGHTF. The CDR3 DNA reads TGTGCCAGCAGTTGGTCAATCTATGGCCACACCTTC.

This clonotype has just a few counts. This rearrangement joins TRBV16 to TRBJ1-2; D is perhaps TRBD1 (5 bases). From germline, CDR1 is KGHSY and CDR2 FQNENV. V shed 0 bases and J shed 4 bases, with 12 bases lying between them. This CDR3 contains 15 residues. The CDR3 loop reads CASSQSRPGGYGYTF. The CDR3 DNA follows: TGTGCCAGCAGCCAATCTCGCCCGGGGGGCTATGGCTACACCTTC.

This clonotype was recorded at least ten times. The V and J genes are TRBV29-1 and TRBJ2-2; D is undetermined. Per the germline V gene, CDR1 is SQVTM and CDR2 is ANQGSEA. This CDR3 is built from 13 residues. With 7 bases removed from V and 3 bases from J, the gap between germline ends came to 12 bases. CDR3 sequence (DNA): TGCAGCGGCAAGAGCGCAGACACCGGGGAGCTGTTTTTT. Translated: CSGKSADTGELFF.

The chain links TRBV2 to TRBJ2-5, with D possibly TRBD2 on 7 matching bases. TRBJ2-1 explains the end of the DNA better; the J call may be wrong. This CDR3 has 14 residues. The germline CDR1 and CDR2 sequences are SNHLY and FYNNEI. CDR3 in DNA: TGTGCCGGGGGAGGGGACAAGATCTACAATGAGCAGTTCTTC. Residues: CAGGGDKIYNEQFF.

This clonotype has at least ten counts. The V gene is TRBV11-2, the J gene TRBJ2-3, with 11 bases fitting TRBD2. Germline CDR1 SGHAT, CDR2 FQNNGV. With 5 bases clipped from V and 5 bases from J, the junction kept 6 bases outside the gene matches. This CDR3 region has 15 residues. The CDR3, as DNA: TGTGCCAGCAGCCCTGGGACTAGCGGTGGAGATACGCAGTATTTT. Protein: CASSPGTSGGDTQYF.

The V and J genes are TRBV5-1 and TRBJ2-3; possible D gene TRBD2, 6 bases. This CDR3 region has 15 residues. From germline, CDR1 is SGHRS and CDR2 YFSETQ. Trimming removed 3 bases from V and 0 bases from J, with 11 bases in between. The CDR3 nucleotides read TGCGCCAGCAGCTGGCGCGGGGAAAGCACAGATACGCAGTATTTT. This codes for CASSWRGESTDTQYF.

This chain joins TRBV12-3 or TRBV12-4 and TRBJ1-3; D is perhaps TRBD1 (5 bases). Trimming took 7 bases from V and 4 from J, leaving 11 bases between them. This CDR3 is 13 amino acids long. In nucleotides, the CDR3 is TGTGCCAGCACCCTAGGACAAGGAAACACCATATATTTT. Protein: CASTLGQGNTIYF.

The V and J genes are TRBV27 and TRBJ1-1, with D possibly TRBD1 on 6 matching bases. Germline CDR1 reads MNHEY; CDR2 reads SMNVEV (reference sequence). The length of the CDR3 is 12 residues. With 7 bases removed from V and 4 bases from J, the gap between germline ends came to 10 bases. DNA for the CDR3: TGTGCCAGCAAGGGGGGTCCCACTGAAGCTTTCTTT. Translating it yields CASKGGPTEAFF.

The chain employs TRBV28 and TRBJ2-1; no firm D call. Trimming took off 2 bases at V and 6 bases at J, with 8 bases between the two ends. The germline CDR1 and CDR2 sequences are MDHEN and SYDVKM. The CDR3 spans 13 residues. CDR3 coding DNA: TGTGCCAGCAGTTTACTTACTCTCAATGAGCAGTTCTTC. Translation: CASSLLTLNEQFF.

J is TRBJ1-2 and V is TRBV27; TRBD1 might be the D (5 bases). Trimming took off 3 bases at V and 4 bases at J, with 18 bases between the two ends. The CDR3 loop spans 16 amino acids. Germline CDR1 and CDR2: MNHEY and SMNVEV (reference sequence). CDR3 nucleotide sequence: TGTGCCAGCAGTTTCTTCGGAGGGGAAGGGGCCTATGGCTACACCTTC. Translated, it gives CASSFFGGEGAYGYTF.

The chain links TRBV2 to TRBJ2-1; TRBD2 agrees at 7 bases. This CDR3 has 14 residues. V lost 4 bases and J lost 7; bases outside the gene matches: 7. Germline V gene data show CDR1 as SNHLY and CDR2 as FYNNEI. The DNA of the CDR3 is TGTGCCAGCAGTGTTGTGCGGGAGTTGAATGAGCAGTTCTTC. Translated: CASSVVRELNEQFF.

This CDR3 is CASSQEGWQPLHF. The CDR3 DNA is TGTGCCAGCAGCCAAGAGGGGTGGCAGCCCCTCCACTTT. The chain carries TRBV4-2 and TRBJ1-6; D gene unclear. Germline values: CDR1 LGHNA, CDR2 YNFKEQ. The CDR3 has 13 residues. V gave up 0 bases and J gave up 13 bases, with 10 bases separating them.

The chain has TRBV12-3 or TRBV12-4 and TRBJ1-6, with D unclear. The V end was cut by 3 bases, the J end by 7 bases, with 7 bases between. This CDR3 spans 13 amino acids. The CDR3 coding sequence is TGTGCCAGCAGTTTTAGGGCCAATTCACCCCTCCACTTT. Its protein is CASSFRANSPLHF.

The sample holds a few counts of this clonotype. This chain links TRBV4-1 with TRBJ1-2, with TRBD1 as a possible D gene (6 bases). CDR3 length equals 14 residues. V gave up 1 base and J gave up 7 bases, with 13 bases separating them. The germline V gene encodes CDR1 MGHRA and CDR2 YSYEKL. This CDR3 is CASSQGGLVRGYTF. CDR3 nucleotide sequence: TGCGCCAGCAGCCAAGGGGGGCTCGTTCGTGGCTACACCTTC.